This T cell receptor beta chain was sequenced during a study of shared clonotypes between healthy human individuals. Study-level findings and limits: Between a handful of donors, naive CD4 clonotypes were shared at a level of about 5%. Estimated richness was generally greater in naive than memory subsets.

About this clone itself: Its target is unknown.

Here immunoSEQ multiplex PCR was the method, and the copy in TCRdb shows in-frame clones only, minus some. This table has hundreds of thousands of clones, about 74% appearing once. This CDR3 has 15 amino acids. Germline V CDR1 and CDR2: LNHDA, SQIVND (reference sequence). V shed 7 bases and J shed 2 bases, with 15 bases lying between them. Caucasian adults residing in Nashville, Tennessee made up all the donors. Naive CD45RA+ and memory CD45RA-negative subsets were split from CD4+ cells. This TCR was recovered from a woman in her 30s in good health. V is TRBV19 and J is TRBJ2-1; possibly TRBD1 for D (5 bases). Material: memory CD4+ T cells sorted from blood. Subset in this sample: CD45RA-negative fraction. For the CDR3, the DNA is TGTGCCAGTACCCCTAAAAGGGGCCCCTACAATGAGCAGTTCTTC. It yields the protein CASTPKRGPYNEQFF.